One and the same sample provided the 27 T cell receptor beta chains below, sequenced in a study of blood T cell repertoires in COVID-19. This table comes from immunoSEQ multiplex PCR, and its TCRdb copy is limited to in-frame clones, with some not included. The sample records over 60,000 clones, approximately 85% being singletons. The sequencing sample was made of peripheral blood. All receptors come from a woman of 80 years or more with active or convalescent COVID-19.

The chain is built from TRBV6-1 and TRBJ1-4; D is ambiguous. V gave up 0 bases and J gave up 8 bases, with 13 bases separating them. The CDR3 covers 15 residues. Germline CDR1 MNHNS, CDR2 SASEGT. The DNA of the CDR3 is TGTGCCAGCAGTGAAGCCCCGAGCTTTTGGGAAAAACTGTTTTTT. Translated: CASSEAPSFWEKLFF.

V usage is TRBV2 and J usage is TRBJ1-5; perhaps TRBD1 as D (5 bases). V lost 6 bases, J lost 5 bases, and 14 bases lay in between. There are 14 residues in the CDR3. CDR1 and CDR2 from the germline V gene are SNHLY and FYNNEI. CDR3 sequence (DNA): TGTGCCAGCAGGCCAGGGAGGCGAGATCAGCCCCAGCATTTT. It specifies CASRPGRRDQPQHF. The full variable domain, with the rest looked up from reference TRBV2 and TRBJ1-5, is EPEVTQTPSHQVTQMGQEVILRCVPISNHLYFYWYRQILGQKVEFLVSFYNNEISEKSEIFDDQFSVERPDGSNFTLKIRSTKLEDSAMYFCASRPGRRDQPQHFGDGTRLSIL.

The rearrangement uses TRBV7-3 and TRBJ1-5, with a tentative D call TRBD1 (6 bases). Germline V lookup: CDR1 SGHTA, CDR2 FQGTGA. There are 14 residues in the CDR3. Trimming stripped 1 base from V and 5 bases from J, with 9 bases between. Here the CDR3 DNA reads TGTGCCAGCAGCTTAAGTCCAGGGGATCAGCCCCAGCATTTT. Its protein is CASSLSPGDQPQHF.

The chain links TRBV6-2 or TRBV6-3 to TRBJ1-4; the D gene is possibly TRBD1 (6 bases). V was shortened by 5 bases and J by 4 bases, with 11 bases between the two germline ends. The germline gives CDR1 MNHEY, CDR2 SVGEGT. The CDR3 spans 14 residues. CDR3 region: CASSRTEYNEKLFF. The CDR3 nucleotides are TGTGCCAGCAGTAGGACAGAATATAATGAAAAACTGTTTTTT.

V gene TRBV7-2 combines with J gene TRBJ2-2; weak D call: TRBD1 (6 bases). With 3 bases removed from V and 7 bases from J, the gap between germline ends came to 9 bases. The CDR3 runs 13 residues. The germline V gene encodes CDR1 SGHTA and CDR2 FQGNSA. The CDR3 sequence: CASSFYRDGELFF. Here the CDR3 DNA reads TGTGCCAGCAGCTTTTACAGGGACGGGGAGCTGTTTTTT. The full variable domain, in which reference TRBV7-2 and TRBJ2-2 provide the parts outside the CDR3, is GAGVSQSPSNKVTEKGKDVELRCDPISGHTALYWYRQSLGQGLEFLIYFQGNSAPDKSGLPSDRFSAERTGGSVSTLTIQRTQQEDSAVYLCASSFYRDGELFFGEGSRLTVL.

The chain joins TRBV5-6 to TRBJ2-6; TRBD2 matches at 13 bases. After removal of 4 bases from V and 2 bases from J, the junction contained 6 bases not matched to a gene. Per the germline V gene, CDR1 is SGHDT and CDR2 is YYEEEE. The CDR3 loop spans 18 amino acids. DNA of the CDR3: TGTGCCAGCAGCCGGGAACTAGCGGGGGGGCCTGGGGCCAACGTCCTGACTTTC. The encoded protein is CASSRELAGGPGANVLTF.

About this clone itself: This sample also contains other DNA sequences that code for the same CDR3. The V gene is TRBV2, the J gene TRBJ1-5; D is unclear. The CDR3 runs 13 residues. The germline V and J ends were trimmed by 6 bases and 2 bases, with 8 bases remaining between them. CDR1 and CDR2 from the germline V gene are SNHLY and FYNNEI. The CDR3: CASSGEGNQPQHF. DNA of the CDR3: TGTGCCAGCAGCGGGGAGGGCAATCAGCCCCAGCATTTT.

CDR3 region: CARLQGNYGYTF. CDR3 nucleotide sequence: TGTGCCAGACTACAGGGGAACTATGGCTACACCTTC. The chain carries TRBV14 and TRBJ1-2, with 7 bases that match TRBD1. Trimming removed 9 bases from V and 2 bases from J; junction bases left unmatched: 3. Germline lookup yields CDR1 SGHDN and CDR2 FVKESK. The CDR3 length is 12 residues.

V and J are TRBV19 and TRBJ1-5; possible D gene TRBD1, 6 bases. CDR3 length equals 19 residues. The germline V gene has CDR1 LNHDA and CDR2 SQIVND (reference sequence). V was shortened by 3 bases and J by 0 bases, with 21 bases between the two germline ends. The CDR3 nucleotides are TGTGCCAGTAGTATGAGCGGGACACTCTGGGGAGATAGCAATCAGCCCCAGCATTTT. Protein: CASSMSGTLWGDSNQPQHF.

The V gene is TRBV30, the J gene TRBJ2-7; D is possibly TRBD2 (7 bases). V was trimmed by 4 bases and J by 4 bases, leaving 11 bases between them. Germline lookup yields CDR1 GTSNPN and CDR2 SVGIG (reference sequence). The CDR3 length is 12 residues. CDR3 DNA: TGTGCCTGGACGAGGGGGGGGTACGAGCAGTACTTC. It specifies CAWTRGGYEQYF.

The CDR3: CASVPQGVSGELFF. The CDR3 bases are TGTGCTAGTGTTCCACAGGGGGTGTCCGGGGAGCTGTTTTTT. The V and J genes are TRBV12-5 and TRBJ2-2; 8 positions agree with TRBD1. In germline, CDR1 is LGHNT, CDR2 FRNRAP. This CDR3 has 14 amino acids. V was pared by 7 bases and J by 6 bases, with 7 bases of the junction left unmatched.

V is TRBV5-6 and J is TRBJ2-1; 9 nucleotides match TRBD1. This CDR3 region has 19 residues. Germline values: CDR1 SGHDT, CDR2 YYEEEE. Trimming cost V 4 bases and J 1 base; bases outside gene matches: 15. The CDR3 region has the DNA TGTGCCAGCAGCGCTACTCCGGGACAGGGCCTTGTTTCCTACAATGAGCAGTTCTTC. It encodes CASSATPGQGLVSYNEQFF.

V usage is TRBV5-4 and J usage is TRBJ2-7; 9 nucleotides line up with TRBD1. Germline CDR1 reads SGHNT; CDR2 reads YYREEE (reference sequence). This CDR3 is 14 amino acids long. The junction had 5 bases not matched to a gene; V was cut back by 5 bases and J by 2 bases. As DNA, the CDR3 is TGTGCCAGCAGGAGGACAGGGGCAGCCTACGAGCAGTACTTC. This translates into CASRRTGAAYEQYF.

The V and J genes are TRBV24-1 and TRBJ1-2; possible D gene TRBD1, 6 bases. Trimming cost V 0 bases and J 3 bases, with 19 bases left between them. The length of the CDR3 is 18 residues. In germline, CDR1 is KGHDR, CDR2 SFDVKD. In nucleotides, the CDR3 is TGTGCCACCAGTGATTTGTACCAGGGGCCCCCTATGGACTATGGCTACACCTTC. Residues: CATSDLYQGPPMDYGYTF.

The chain couples TRBV18 to TRBJ2-3; 7 bases line up with TRBD1. The J segment lost 4 bases and the V segment lost 5 bases, leaving 6 bases of the junction unmatched. The germline CDR1 and CDR2 sequences are KGHSH and LQKENI. The length of the CDR3 is 14 residues. The CDR3 DNA reads as TGTGCCAGCTCAACCGGACAGGAGGCAGATACGCAGTATTTT. Amino acids: CASSTGQEADTQYF.

This chain uses TRBV23-1 with TRBJ1-1; D unclear. TRBV23-1 is an ORF, and what it does is uncertain. V was cut by 0 bases and J by 3 bases, with 14 bases left in between. The CDR3 runs to 16 residues. CDR3 nucleotides: TGCGCCAGCAGTCAATCTCCTACTGAGGCCCACACTGAAGCTTTCTTT. It specifies CASSQSPTEAHTEAFF.

The chain recombines TRBV7-2 with TRBJ2-7; the D gene is possibly TRBD1 (6 bases). There are 19 residues in the CDR3. V was clipped by 5 bases and J by 2 bases, with 28 bases between them. Germline lookup yields CDR1 SGHTA and CDR2 FQGNSA. The CDR3 loop is CASSNQAGTPSNPTYEQYF. CDR3 in DNA: TGTGCCAGCAGCAACCAAGCCGGGACACCGAGTAACCCAACCTACGAGCAGTACTTC.

The gene calls are TRBV5-1 and TRBJ2-7, with TRBD2 identical over 7 bases. This CDR3 is built from 14 residues. Losses at the gene ends were 4 bases for V and 0 bases for J; bases not matched to a gene: 4. Looked up from germline, CDR1 is SGHRS and CDR2 is YFSETQ. CDR3 protein: CASSNQRGSYEQYF. CDR3 bases: TGCGCCAGCAGCAACCAGCGGGGCTCCTACGAGCAGTACTTC.

By share, this clone ranks as medium-sized. This chain links TRBV9 with TRBJ2-5, with D possibly matching TRBD1 (6 bases). From germline, CDR1 is SGDLS and CDR2 YYNGEE. The CDR3 length is 13 residues. Deletions cut 5 bases from V and 5 bases from J, with 13 bases between. Here the CDR3 DNA reads TGTGCCAGCAGGGCCGGGACATCTGAGACCCAGTACTTC. It codes for CASRAGTSETQYF.

The chain combines TRBV11-3 with TRBJ2-1; D gene uncertain. The CDR3 length is 13 residues. V shed 4 bases and J shed 0 bases, with 4 bases lying between them. Germline CDR1 and CDR2: SGHNT and YENEEA. CDR3: CASSSSSYNEQFF. The CDR3 DNA reads as TGTGCCAGCAGCTCTAGCTCCTACAATGAGCAGTTCTTC.

This chain links TRBV7-6 with TRBJ2-1; 7 nucleotides agree with TRBD2. The V and J ends lost 1 base and 6 bases, in that order; junction bases with no gene match: 9. Germline CDR1 SGHVS, CDR2 FNYEAQ. The CDR3 has 16 residues. The CDR3 coding sequence is TGTGCCAGCAGCTTAGAGAGAGCTAGCGGCCCCAATGAGCAGTTCTTC. This codes for CASSLERASGPNEQFF.

The chain's CDR3 is CASSLAGTGNGYTF. CDR3 in DNA: TGTGCCAGCAGTCTAGCCGGGACAGGGAATGGCTACACCTTC. This chain uses TRBV5-4 with TRBJ1-2; 9 nucleotides align to TRBD1. Trimming removed 5 bases from V and 6 bases from J; junction bases left unmatched: 8. The CDR3 has 14 amino acids. Germline V lookup: CDR1 SGHNT, CDR2 YYREEE (reference sequence).

V and J are TRBV24-1 and TRBJ2-7, with TRBD1 identical over 7 bases. J gave up 6 bases and V 7 bases, and 5 bases lay outside the gene matches. Germline CDR1 and CDR2: KGHDR and SFDVKD. The CDR3 spans 12 residues. The CDR3, as DNA: TGTGCCACCAGGGGGACAGTGGGCGAGCAGTACTTC. Its protein is CATRGTVGEQYF.

This clone has a single count. The gene calls are TRBV12-3 or TRBV12-4 and TRBJ1-1, with 7 bases fitting TRBD1. The CDR3 consists of 12 residues. V was pared by 7 bases and J by 4 bases, with 3 bases of the junction left unmatched. CDR3 in DNA: TGTGCCAGCACCGGACAGGTCACTGAAGCTTTCTTT. Translated: CASTGQVTEAFF.

The chain couples TRBV11-2 to TRBJ2-1; tentative D call: TRBD2 (6 bases). The V gene lost 4 bases and the J gene lost 1 base, with 17 bases spanning the gap. CDR1 is SGHAT, CDR2 FQNNGV, per germline. This CDR3 has 17 residues. The CDR3 region has the DNA TGTGCCAGCAGCTCACGGCGGGGTCTGAGATCCTACAATGAGCAGTTCTTC. Amino acids: CASSSRRGLRSYNEQFF.

The rearrangement links TRBV3-1 (or the pseudogene TRBV3-2) to TRBJ1-2, with a possible D match to TRBD1 (6 bases). V was clipped by 1 base and J by 8 bases, with 20 bases between them. In germline, CDR1 is LGHDT, CDR2 YNNKEL (reference sequence). The CDR3 contains 16 residues. CDR3 DNA sequence: TGTGCCAGCAGCCAAGGAGGAGGGAGGGGGATGTTGGGCTACACCTTC. It encodes CASSQGGGRGMLGYTF.

In its sample, this clone was seen once. This chain joins TRBV30 and TRBJ2-3, with 7 bases that match TRBD2. V trimming: 3 bases; J trimming: 4 bases; junction bases outside the gene matches: 10. CDR1 is GTSNPN and CDR2 is SVGIG in the germline V gene (reference sequence). CDR3 length: 15 amino acids. CDR3 protein: CAWSVGLAAADTQYF. The CDR3 bases are TGTGCCTGGAGCGTGGGGCTAGCGGCCGCAGATACGCAGTATTTT.